A single sample is the source of the 9 T cell receptor beta chains below, sequenced in a study of OX40 agonist ivuxolimab in advanced cancers. Sequencing used immunoSEQ multiplex PCR; TCRdb keeps in-frame clones, though not all of them. The sample lists about 79,000 clones; just over 85% were seen once. Sequenced material: CD4+ or CD8+ T cells sorted from blood, taken in a trial of the OX40 agonist ivuxolimab. These receptors originate from an adult with an advanced solid tumor such as melanoma, head and neck, liver or kidney cancer.

This clone was observed a single time. This chain connects TRBV2 to TRBJ2-7; D gene ambiguous. V lost 1 base and J 1 base, leaving 11 bases between the germline ends. CDR3 length equals 15 residues. Germline loops: CDR1 SNHLY, CDR2 FYNNEI. CDR3 bases: TGTGCCAGCAGTGAAGTTTGGCAGAATTCCTACGAGCAGTACTTC. Protein product: CASSEVWQNSYEQYF.

V is TRBV25-1 and J is TRBJ2-7; D gene ambiguous. Germline V gives CDR1 MGHDK, CDR2 SYGVNS. This CDR3 region has 12 residues. V lost 7 bases and J lost 0, with 7 bases in between. The CDR3 nucleotides read TGTGCCAGCACGGCCGACTCCTACGAGCAGTACTTC. Its protein product is CASTADSYEQYF.

The chain has TRBV28 and TRBJ2-1, with 7 bases that match TRBD2. Germline trimming cut 0 bases from V and 9 bases from J; bases unmatched to any gene: 5. The CDR3 is 14 amino acids. The germline CDR1 and CDR2 sequences are MDHEN and SYDVKM. The CDR3 region is CASSLWRENSEQFF. The CDR3 region has the DNA TGTGCCAGCAGTTTATGGCGGGAGAATAGTGAGCAGTTCTTC.

The CDR3: CASSPADGQGAGGYTF. DNA of the CDR3: TGTGCCAGCAGCCCCGCTGATGGACAGGGGGCTGGTGGCTACACCTTC. The rearrangement uses TRBV5-4 and TRBJ1-2; 11 bases are a match to TRBD1. The CDR3 extends over 16 amino acids. CDR1 is SGHNT and CDR2 is YYREEE in the germline V gene (reference sequence). After removal of 4 bases from V and 7 bases from J, the junction contained 12 bases not matched to a gene.

The chain combines TRBV6-5 with TRBJ2-7, with 11 bases lining up with TRBD2. There are 15 residues in the CDR3. J was trimmed by 4 bases and V by 2 bases; bases with no gene match: 4. The germline gives CDR1 MNHEY, CDR2 SVGAGI. The CDR3 DNA sequence: TGTGCCAGCAGTTACCTACCTAGCGGGAGGTACGAGCAGTACTTC. As protein: CASSYLPSGRYEQYF.

The chain couples TRBV6-5 to TRBJ2-1; 10 nucleotides line up with TRBD1. CDR1 and CDR2 (germline): MNHEY, SVGAGI. V was pared by 0 bases and J by 9 bases, with 5 bases of the junction left unmatched. CDR3 length: 15 residues. Here the CDR3 reads CASSYSGQGQFEQFF. CDR3 nucleotides: TGTGCCAGCAGTTACTCGGGACAGGGGCAATTTGAGCAGTTCTTC.

V is TRBV16 and J is TRBJ2-2, with D unclear. The V end was cut by 0 bases, the J end by 4 bases, with 12 bases between. This CDR3 has 16 amino acids. CDR1 KGHSY and CDR2 FQNENV come from the germline V gene. The CDR3 sequence: CASSQSRNRVTGELFF. CDR3 DNA: TGTGCCAGCAGCCAATCGCGTAATCGGGTCACCGGGGAGCTGTTTTTT.

The J gene is TRBJ2-5, the V gene TRBV7-9, with no clear D. There are 12 residues in the CDR3. V dropped 2 bases and J dropped 5 bases, with 6 bases sitting between them. Germline loops: CDR1 SEHNR, CDR2 FQNEAQ (reference sequence). This CDR3 reads CASSLWPETQYF. The CDR3 DNA follows: TGTGCCAGCAGCTTATGGCCGGAGACCCAGTACTTC.

The rearrangement joins TRBV11-2 to TRBJ2-1; 7 bases agree with TRBD1. The germline V gene has CDR1 SGHAT and CDR2 FQNNGV. The CDR3 is 12 amino acids. The V and J ends lost 6 bases and 9 bases, in that order; junction bases with no gene match: 5. The DNA for the CDR3 is TGTGCCAGCAGGTTGACAGGGAGTGAGCAGTTCTTC. Residues: CASRLTGSEQFF.